Included here is one T cell receptor beta chain sequence, with context. The authors' processing: Amplification from reference gene primers served as the basis for estimated nucleated cell counts. The table came from immunoSEQ multiplex PCR; TCRdb's copy has only in-frame clones and leaves some out. Clonal size and the V and J genes are those of that table, whereas D and trimming came from the DNA. The table lists 80,000 or so clones, approximately 86% of them singletons. The record originates from a study of blood T cell repertoires in COVID-19. Study in general: Sites in the United States, Italy and Spain provided acute and convalescent COVID-19 samples.

The J segment lost 4 bases and the V segment lost 5 bases, leaving 6 bases of the junction unmatched. Germline V gene sequence: CDR1 SGHVS, CDR2 FQNEAQ. CDR3 size: 16 residues. Sequencing used peripheral blood. The receptor was isolated from a woman aged 60 to 75 with acute or convalescent COVID-19. V and J are TRBV7-8 and TRBJ2-2, with 11 bases aligning to TRBD2. CDR3 sequence reads: CASSHSGRAGTGELFF. The CDR3, as DNA: TGTGCCAGCAGCCATAGCGGGAGGGCCGGCACCGGGGAGCTGTTTTTT.